This T cell receptor (beta chain) was recovered during a study of blood T cells in healthy people across ages. Trimming cost V 2 bases and J 6 bases; bases outside gene matches: 9. The V gene's germline CDR1 is SGHKS and CDR2 YYEKEE (reference sequence). The CDR3 length is 17 residues. In its sample, this clonotype was seen a few times. Primers used in a second PCR of about 7 to 12 cycles were a sample-barcoded 5' primer and a J-beta primer mix. Via MiXCR, TCRdb re-called the 5' RACE reads, giving one row per CDR3 protein. In the table there are about 1,400,000 distinct CDR3 sequences, roughly 40% of which are singletons.

Material for sequencing was blood. The receptor was isolated from a young woman in good health. The chain carries TRBV5-5 and TRBJ2-1; 12 positions agree with TRBD2. CDR3: CASSLTTSGRIPNEQFF. The CDR3 DNA sequence: TGTGCCAGCAGCTTAACGACTAGCGGGAGAATTCCCAATGAGCAGTTCTTC.